Listed below are T cell receptor beta chains from one sample, sequenced in a study of T-cell reconstitution after alpha-beta-depleted transplantation in children. One entry per CDR3 protein, called by TCRdb with MiXCR from the PCR reads. This table has approximately 6,000 distinct CDR3 sequences, 16% appearing once. The specimen was PBMCs, mostly from graft donor cells, collected 60 days after TCRalphabeta/CD19-depleted stem cell transplant. The receptors originated from a male patient between 10 and 17 years old who had a stem cell transplant for acute myeloid leukemia, so the T cells may come from the graft donor. The CDR3 runs from the conserved cysteine through the conserved F or W. Each record gives: clone size, V gene, J gene, D gene, CDR3 DNA, CDR3 protein. D genes are given only for firm matches. Size tells how often a clone was seen (once, few, many) or the class of an expanded clone, and some rows leave it out.

medium-sized,TRBV30,TRBJ2-2,-,TGTGCCTGGAGTGTGGCCGGAGCCACCGGGGAGCTGTTTTTT,CAWSVAGATGELFF
-,TRBV20-1,TRBJ2-3,-,TGCAGTGCTAGGGCGGCGACGGAGGGCACAGATACGCAGTATTTT,CSARAATEGTDTQYF
few,TRBV7-9,TRBJ2-2,-,TGTGCCAGCAGCTTAAATCGGGTCCCCGGGGAGCTGTTTTTT,CASSLNRVPGELFF
medium-sized,TRBV5-1,TRBJ1-6,-,TGCGCCAGCAGCCCGGCAGGGGATAATTCACCCCTCCACTTT,CASSPAGDNSPLHF
medium-sized,TRBV7-3,TRBJ2-1,TRBD2,TGTGCCAGCAGCTCAGGCGATAGCGGGAGGGGCGATGAGCAGTTCTTC,CASSSGDSGRGDEQFF
medium-sized,TRBV5-1,TRBJ2-2,-,TGCGCCAGCAGCTTGGCCGAAGGGTCGGACGGGGAGCTGTTTTTT,CASSLAEGSDGELFF
medium-sized,TRBV4-3,TRBJ2-3,TRBD2,TGCGCCAGCAGCCGCGGGGGACTAGCGGGAGATACGCAGTATTTT,CASSRGGLAGDTQYF
-,TRBV7-9,TRBJ1-2,TRBD1,TGTGCCAGCAGCAATTGGAGGGGGCTCGGCTACACCTTC,CASSNWRGLGYTF
-,TRBV29-1,TRBJ2-3,-,TGCAGCGGCTACAGGGACCTCGGCACAGATACGCAGTATTTT,CSGYRDLGTDTQYF
few,TRBV6-2/TRBV6-3,TRBJ2-5,TRBD2,TGTGCCAGCAGTTTCGGACTAGCGGAACCGTCGTACCAAGAGACCCAGTACTTC,CASSFGLAEPSYQETQYF
-,TRBV19,TRBJ2-3,TRBD2,TGTGCCAGTAGAACTCTAGCGGGAGTACCTGATACGCAGTATTTT,CASRTLAGVPDTQYF
few,TRBV20-1,TRBJ2-7,-,TGCAGTGCTCCGACCACCCGCGAGCAGTACTTC,CSAPTTREQYF
medium-sized,TRBV10-3,TRBJ2-1,TRBD1,TGTGCCATCAATACTGACAGGGCTTTCTACAATGAGCAGTTCTTC,CAINTDRAFYNEQFF
medium-sized,TRBV6-5,TRBJ1-1,-,TGTGCCAGCAGCTTCCGGGGGGTCGAAGCTTTCTTT,CASSFRGVEAFF
few,TRBV20-1,TRBJ2-1,TRBD2,TGCAGAGTACTAGCGGGAGTTGGCAATGAGCAGTTCTTC,CRVLAGVGNEQFF
few,TRBV12-3/TRBV12-4,TRBJ2-6,-,TGTGCCAGCAGTTTAGGGTCGGTGCGCGGGGCCAACGTCCTGACTTTC,CASSLGSVRGANVLTF
medium-sized,TRBV9,TRBJ1-1,-,TGTGCCAGCAGCGTAGCCCAGGGCACTGAAGCTTTCTTT,CASSVAQGTEAFF
-,TRBV20-1,TRBJ2-1,-,TGCAGTGCTAGACTCGACTCCTACAATGAGCAGTTCTTC,CSARLDSYNEQFF
medium-sized,TRBV6-1,TRBJ2-3,TRBD2,TGTGCCAGCAGTCCATGGACTAGCGGGGGGGCAGATACGCAGTATTTT,CASSPWTSGGADTQYF
-,TRBV9,TRBJ1-2,TRBD1,TGTGCCAGCAGCGCGCGACAGGGGGCGCTTAATGGCTACACCTTC,CASSARQGALNGYTF
few,TRBV20-1,TRBJ2-7,TRBD2,TGCAGTGCTAGTCCGGGACTAGCGGTATACGAGCAGTACTTC,CSASPGLAVYEQYF
few,TRBV5-6,TRBJ1-1,-,TGTGCCAGCAGCCTGACGGGACCGGGCACTGAAGCTTTCTTT,CASSLTGPGTEAFF
few,TRBV20-1,TRBJ2-7,-,TGCAGTCCGACTAGTATCTCCTACGAGCAGTACTTC,CSPTSISYEQYF
few,TRBV20-1,TRBJ2-3,TRBD2,TGCAGTGCTAGCCGTCTAGCGGGGGGGTACACAGATACGCAGTATTTT,CSASRLAGGYTDTQYF
-,TRBV7-9,TRBJ2-1,-,TGTGCCAGCAGCCCCTTGGGGAGGCCCAACTCCTACAATGAGCAGTTCTTC,CASSPLGRPNSYNEQFF
-,TRBV28,TRBJ1-3,-,TGTGCCAGCAGTTTGGGGGTGGGGGGCGTTATAGGAAACACCATATATTTT,CASSLGVGGVIGNTIYF
medium-sized,TRBV29-1,TRBJ2-1,TRBD2,TGCAGCGTTCTCGGGACTAGCGGGAAGTACAATGAGCAGTTCTTC,CSVLGTSGKYNEQFF
medium-sized,TRBV9,TRBJ1-1,-,TGTGCCAGCAGCGTAGATGAGGGGAACACTGAAGCTTTCTTT,CASSVDEGNTEAFF
few,TRBV27,TRBJ1-5,-,TGTGCCAGCAGGCCAGGGGATGGGACCCCCCCACAGCCCCAGCATTTT,CASRPGDGTPPQPQHF
few,TRBV18,TRBJ2-1,-,TGTGCCAGCTCACAGGTGCGGGGAAGAAACAATGAGCAGTTCTTC,CASSQVRGRNNEQFF
medium-sized,TRBV24-1,TRBJ2-1,-,TGTGCCACCAGTGACCATAGTAAGACAAATGAGCAGTTCTTC,CATSDHSKTNEQFF
medium-sized,TRBV7-2,TRBJ2-7,-,TGTGCCAGCAGCTTACTACGGGAGCCCCGGAGGGAGCAGTACTTC,CASSLLREPRREQYF
few,TRBV7-9,TRBJ2-7,-,TGTGCCAGCAGCTACGCCCCACTTGCCGAGCAGTACTTC,CASSYAPLAEQYF
medium-sized,TRBV5-1,TRBJ2-4,-,TGCGCCAGCAGCCCCGCCCTATCCCAAGAAGCCAAAAACATTCAGTACTTC,CASSPALSQEAKNIQYF
medium-sized,TRBV6-1,TRBJ1-5,-,TGTGCCAGACGAACCTACGAGCATAACAATCAGCCCCAGCATTTT,CARRTYEHNNQPQHF
medium-sized,TRBV9,TRBJ2-3,-,TGTGCCAGCAGCGTGAGGGCTCAGACAGATACGCAGTATTTT,CASSVRAQTDTQYF
medium-sized,TRBV20-1,TRBJ2-1,-,TGCAGTGCTACGGACTCGAACGGGATCAATGAGCAGTTCTTC,CSATDSNGINEQFF
-,TRBV7-2,TRBJ2-2,TRBD2,TGTGCCGCCGGTGTTCAGGCGGGAGTGACCACCGGGGAGCTGTTTTTT,CAAGVQAGVTTGELFF